This T cell receptor (beta chain) was found in a study of resident and recirculating memory T cells in vitiligo. Background on the study: Each patient gave two lesional and two nonlesional epidermal shave biopsies, plus PBMCs. Study-level findings and limits: Sequences differed between biopsy sites and patients, suggesting private specificity. No single dominant TCR clone appeared; lesion clonality varied.

Patients who had received treatment within the previous three months were excluded. The method was immunoSEQ multiplex PCR; TCRdb's version includes in-frame clones alone and lacks a portion of them. The sample comprises fewer than 80,000 clones, approximately 90% of which are singletons, and roughly 5% rests with the top ten. In regard to this clone: Antigen unknown.

This TCR was recovered from a male donor with vitiligo. Sequenced: blood.

CDR3 amino acids: CASSLLLAGGSTDEQFF. For the CDR3, the DNA is TGTGCCAGCAGCTTGCTCCTAGCGGGGGGAAGTACGGATGAGCAGTTCTTC. This chain connects TRBV5-4 to TRBJ2-1, with TRBD2 matching over 11 bases. The ends lost 1 base at V and 8 bases at J; junction bases unmatched: 11. There are 17 residues in the CDR3. The V gene's germline CDR1 is SGHNT and CDR2 YYREEE (reference sequence).